The T cell receptor beta chain described here comes from a study of blood T cell repertoires in COVID-19. About the study: Both acute and convalescent COVID-19 samples were obtained from the United States, Italy and Spain. The cDNA or gDNA used as material had been derived from T cells, B-cell-depleted T cells, or PBMCs.

Germline V gene data show CDR1 as LGHDT and CDR2 as YNNKEL (reference sequence). The CDR3 runs to 15 residues. V trimming: 4 bases; J trimming: 3 bases; junction bases outside the gene matches: 6. Source study methods: Reference gene primers were amplified, and this amplification served to estimate nucleated cell counts. The method was immunoSEQ multiplex PCR; TCRdb's version includes in-frame clones alone and lacks a portion of them. The D gene and trimming were derived from the DNA, and the V and J assignments and clone size from that table. This repertoire shows about 120,000 clones, over 75% found once; its top ten account for 7.6%.

This sequence was found in a man aged 45-60 years with acute or convalescent COVID-19. The specimen was peripheral blood. The V and J genes are TRBV3-1 (or the pseudogene TRBV3-2) and TRBJ1-5, with 7 bases that match TRBD1. CDR3 loop: CASSRGGQLNQPQHF. The DNA for the CDR3 is TGTGCCAGCAGCCGTGGGGGACAGCTCAATCAGCCCCAGCATTTT.